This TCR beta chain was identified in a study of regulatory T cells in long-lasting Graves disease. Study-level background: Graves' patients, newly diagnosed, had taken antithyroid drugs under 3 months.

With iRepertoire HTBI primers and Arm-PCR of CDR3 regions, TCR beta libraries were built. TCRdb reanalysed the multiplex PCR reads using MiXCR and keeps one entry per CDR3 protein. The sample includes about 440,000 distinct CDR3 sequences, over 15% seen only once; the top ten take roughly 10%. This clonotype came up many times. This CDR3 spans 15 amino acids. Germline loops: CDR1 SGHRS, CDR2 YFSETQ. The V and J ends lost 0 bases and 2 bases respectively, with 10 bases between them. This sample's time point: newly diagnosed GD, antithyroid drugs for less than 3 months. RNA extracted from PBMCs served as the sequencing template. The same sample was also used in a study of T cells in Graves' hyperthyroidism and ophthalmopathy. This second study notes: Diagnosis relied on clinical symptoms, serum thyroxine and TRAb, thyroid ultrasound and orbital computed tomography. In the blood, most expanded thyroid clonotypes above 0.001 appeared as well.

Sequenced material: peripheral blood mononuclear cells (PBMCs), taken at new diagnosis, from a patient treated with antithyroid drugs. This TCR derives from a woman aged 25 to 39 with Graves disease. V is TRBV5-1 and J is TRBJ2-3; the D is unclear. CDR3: CASSLVGRNTDTQYF. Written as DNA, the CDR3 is TGCGCCAGCAGCTTGGTGGGCCGGAACACAGATACGCAGTATTTT. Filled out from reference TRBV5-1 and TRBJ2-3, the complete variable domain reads KAGVTQTPRYLIKTRGQQVTLSCSPISGHRSVSWYQQTPGQGLQFLFEYFSETQRNKGNFPGRFSGRQFSNSRSEMNVSTLELGDSALYLCASSLVGRNTDTQYFGPGTRLTVL.